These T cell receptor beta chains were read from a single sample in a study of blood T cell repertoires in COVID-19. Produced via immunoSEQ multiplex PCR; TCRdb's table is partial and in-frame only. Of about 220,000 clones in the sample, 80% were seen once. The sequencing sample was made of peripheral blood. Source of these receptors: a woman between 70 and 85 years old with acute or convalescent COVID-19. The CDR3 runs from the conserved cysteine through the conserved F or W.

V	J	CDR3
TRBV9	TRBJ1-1	CASSVDSLNTEAFF
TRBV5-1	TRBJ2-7	CASSPVGSGGYEQYF
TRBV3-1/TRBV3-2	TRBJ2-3	CASSQQIPDTQYF
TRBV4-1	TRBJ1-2	CASSPNGALNYGYTF
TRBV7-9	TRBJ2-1	CASSSTGLEQFF
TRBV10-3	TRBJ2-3	CAINPGGGDTDTQYF
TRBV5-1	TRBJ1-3	CASSKVGEIENTIYF
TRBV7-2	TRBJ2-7	CASSLEGLSYEQYF
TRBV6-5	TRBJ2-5	CASSFWTGLGETQYF
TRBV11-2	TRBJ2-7	CASSLVRGSYEQYF
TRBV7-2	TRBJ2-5	CASSTRQGRGVTQYF
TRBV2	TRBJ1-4	CASRLSGVVNEKLFF
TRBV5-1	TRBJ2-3	CASSSWGGRTDTQYF
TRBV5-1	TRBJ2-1	CASSLPKAGGTNNEQFF
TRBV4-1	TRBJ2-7	CASSQTSGGSSYEQYF
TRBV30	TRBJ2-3	CAWRSGWSDTQYF
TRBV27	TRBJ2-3	CASSLVARYIDTQYF
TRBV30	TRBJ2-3	CAWSVKAANTQYF
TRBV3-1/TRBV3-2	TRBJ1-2	CASSSASVNYGYTF
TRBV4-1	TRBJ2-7	CASSQYRQDEQYF
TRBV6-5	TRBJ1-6	CASALEPQGNSPLHF
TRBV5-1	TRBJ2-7	CASHREPNYEQYF
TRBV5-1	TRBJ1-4	CASSQEGAVNEKLFF
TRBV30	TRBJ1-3	CAWTLSGNTIYF
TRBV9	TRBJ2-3	CASSDPPGSSTDTQYF
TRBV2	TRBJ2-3	CASSVFNRYTDTQYF
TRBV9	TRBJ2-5	CASSVEAGYETQYF
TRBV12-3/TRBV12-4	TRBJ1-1	CASSDFTEAFF
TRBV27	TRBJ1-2	CASSPHHQGGGYTF
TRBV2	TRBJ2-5	CASSDRAGGKETQYF
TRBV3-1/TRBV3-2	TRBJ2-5	CASNLGPSGVQETQYF
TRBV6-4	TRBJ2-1	CASSDSRSGGVCKFF
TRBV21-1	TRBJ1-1	CASSTWTVPENTEAFF
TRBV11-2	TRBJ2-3	CASSRPPGLAKDTQYF
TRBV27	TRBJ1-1	CASARYTAGASEAFF
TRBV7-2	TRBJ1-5	CASSSQGALQPQHF
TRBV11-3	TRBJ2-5	CASSLAEASETQYF
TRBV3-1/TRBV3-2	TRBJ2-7	CASSQGTGSYEQYF
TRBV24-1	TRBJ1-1	CATSEAGLLDTEAFF